The 18 T cell receptor beta chains below were found in one sample sequenced in a study of T cells in Graves' hyperthyroidism and ophthalmopathy. From RNA transcripts, TCR beta CDR3 regions were amplified. HTBI primers drove first-round RT-PCR of the TCR CDR3. One entry per CDR3 protein, called by TCRdb with MiXCR from the multiplex PCR reads. The sample records around 300,000 distinct CDR3 sequences, about an eighth being singletons. The sample taken for sequencing was blood. The receptors come from a woman aged 40 to 49 with Graves' hyperthyroidism.

Many counts were recorded for this clonotype. The rearrangement links TRBV12-3 or TRBV12-4 to TRBJ1-1, with a weak D call TRBD1 (5 bases). Trimming stripped 3 bases from V and 4 bases from J, with 15 bases between. This CDR3 contains 15 residues. Here the CDR3 DNA reads TGTGCCAGCAGTTTCCCACGCAGGGACGGCACTGAAGCTTTCTTT. Translating gives CASSFPRRDGTEAFF.

This clonotype was seen ten or more times. A junction end diverges from the germline sequence, so it may reflect a read error. The V gene is TRBV7-7, the J gene TRBJ1-5, with D perhaps TRBD1 (5 bases). This CDR3 spans 13 amino acids. The germline V gene encodes CDR1 SSHAT and CDR2 FNYEAQ (reference sequence). The CDR3 protein is CASSQGPDQPQHF. In nucleotides, the CDR3 is TGTGCTAGCAGCCAGGGACCCGATCAGCCCCAGCATTTT.

This clonotype has ten or more counts. The chain joins TRBV3-1 to TRBJ2-3; D remains ambiguous. This CDR3 is 15 amino acids long. CDR1 is LGHDT, CDR2 YNNKEL, per germline (reference sequence). Between the trimmed V and J ends, which lost 0 bases and 9 bases, there was a span of 16 bases. The CDR3 is CASSQDPGRFETQYF. CDR3 nucleotides: TGTGCCAGCAGCCAAGATCCCGGGCGCTTTGAGACGCAGTATTTT.

This clonotype was detected a few times. The V call is TRBV10-3, the J call TRBJ2-2; D not certain. Trimming pared 4 bases from V and 4 bases from J, leaving 4 bases between. The CDR3 spans 12 residues. The germline CDR1 and CDR2 sequences are ENHRY and SYGVKD. Written as DNA, the CDR3 is TGTGCCATCAGTGGGGGCACCGGGGAGCTGTTTTTT. Amino acid sequence: CAISGGTGELFF.

This clonotype was observed many times. The V and J genes are TRBV7-2 and TRBJ2-7; 9 bases map to TRBD2. The CDR3 spans 16 residues. Trimming at V came to 5 bases and at J to 2 bases, leaving 10 bases not matched to a gene. CDR1 is SGHTA and CDR2 is FQGNSA in the germline V gene. The CDR3 DNA is TGTGCCAGCAGCCCAAGAGGACTAGCGCGTACCTACGAGCAGTACTTC. This gives the protein CASSPRGLARTYEQYF.

In this sample, this clonotype turned up many times. The rearrangement links TRBV6-6 to TRBJ1-2; 7 nucleotides line up with TRBD1. The length of the CDR3 is 16 residues. From germline, CDR1 is MNHNY and CDR2 SVGAGI (reference sequence). V was clipped by 0 bases and J by 0 bases; unmatched bases: 4. CDR3 nucleotide sequence: TGTGCCAGCAGTTACTCCTACAGGGGATCTAACTATGGCTACACCTTC. Its protein product is CASSYSYRGSNYGYTF.

In its sample, this clonotype was seen many times. The rearrangement links TRBV3-1 to TRBJ1-6; the D gene is possibly TRBD1 (6 bases). The ends were cut back, 1 base at V and 8 bases at J, with 9 bases in the middle. The germline gives CDR1 LGHDT, CDR2 YNNKEL (reference sequence). The CDR3 spans 14 residues. CDR3 sequence: CASSQVQGHSPLHF. Written as DNA, the CDR3 is TGTGCCAGCAGCCAAGTACAGGGCCATTCACCCCTCCACTTT.

This clonotype has ten or more counts. The chain carries TRBV20-1 and TRBJ2-5; D unclear. The CDR3 sequence is 13 residues long. CDR1 is DFQATT, CDR2 SNEGSKA, per germline (reference sequence). The V and J ends lost 0 bases and 2 bases respectively, with 7 bases between them. CDR3 DNA sequence: TGCAGTGCTAGAGATCTGTATCAAGAGACCCAGTACTTC. Its translation is CSARDLYQETQYF.

Many counts were recorded for this clonotype. The chain couples TRBV15 to TRBJ1-2; the D gene is possibly TRBD1 (5 bases). V lost 3 bases, J lost 4 bases, and 15 bases lay in between. The CDR3 is 15 residues long. Looked up from germline, CDR1 is LNHNV and CDR2 is YYDKDF (reference sequence). The CDR3 is CATSRDSGAVYGYTF. CDR3 bases: TGTGCCACCAGCAGGGATTCCGGGGCTGTCTATGGCTACACCTTC.

Ten or more counts support this clonotype. The chain combines TRBV20-1 with TRBJ1-5; D is unresolved. Trimming took off 6 bases at V and 0 bases at J, with 9 bases between the two ends. CDR3 size: 13 residues. Germline V gene sequence: CDR1 DFQATT, CDR2 SNEGSKA (reference sequence). The DNA of the CDR3 is TGCAGTGCCCTCCCGGATAGCAATCAGCCCCAGCATTTT. Translation: CSALPDSNQPQHF.

This clonotype has ten or more counts. The chain joins TRBV2 to TRBJ2-2; D is uncertain. Between the trimmed V and J ends, which lost 8 bases and 0 bases, there was a span of 7 bases. The CDR3 is 13 amino acids. CDR1 and CDR2 from the germline V gene are SNHLY and FYNNEI. The CDR3 region is CASRAPNTGELFF. The CDR3 DNA is TGTGCCAGCCGTGCTCCGAACACCGGGGAGCTGTTTTTT.

The rearrangement joins TRBV7-9 to TRBJ2-7; 11 nucleotides agree with TRBD2. Trimming removed 0 bases from V and 4 bases from J; junction bases left unmatched: 2. CDR3 length: 15 amino acids. The germline V gene encodes CDR1 SEHNR and CDR2 FQNEAQ (reference sequence). CDR3 sequence: CASSLAGTSGYEQYF. The CDR3 DNA sequence: TGTGCCAGCAGCTTAGCCGGGACTAGCGGATACGAGCAGTACTTC.

In this sample, this clonotype turned up a few times. The V call is TRBV7-9, the J call TRBJ2-7, with D perhaps assigned TRBD1 or TRBD2 (5 bases each). Trimming pared 2 bases from V and 6 bases from J, leaving 14 bases between. Germline values: CDR1 SEHNR, CDR2 FQNEAQ (reference sequence). The CDR3 sequence is 14 residues long. The CDR3 region has the DNA TGTGCCAGCAGCTTATGGCAGGGACCCCTCGAGCAGTACTTC. It yields the protein CASSLWQGPLEQYF.

This clonotype was counted a few times. The CDR3 sequence is CASSVGTGGNTEAFF. The CDR3 bases are TGTGCCAGCTCAGTTGGGACAGGGGGCAACACTGAAGCTTTCTTT. The chain has TRBV18 and TRBJ1-1, with 12 bases matching TRBD1. CDR1 is KGHSH and CDR2 is LQKENI in the germline V gene. Losses at the gene ends were 5 bases for V and 2 bases for J; bases not matched to a gene: 3. The CDR3 is 15 amino acids.

This chain joins TRBV28 and TRBJ1-4; 9 nucleotides align to TRBD1. Germline V CDR1 and CDR2: MDHEN, SYDVKM. Trimming took 6 bases from V and 7 from J; bases not matched to a gene: 9. This CDR3 contains 15 residues. CDR3 amino acids: CASRTTGGKGEKLFF. The CDR3 DNA sequence: TGTGCCAGCAGGACGACAGGGGGGAAGGGTGAAAAACTGTTTTTT.

This clonotype was recorded at least ten times. V usage is TRBV12-3 or TRBV12-4 and J usage is TRBJ1-2, with unresolved D. Trimming took off 5 bases at V and 4 bases at J, with 8 bases between the two ends. The CDR3 totals 12 residues. The CDR3 loop is CASSLGPYGYTF. CDR3 bases: TGTGCCAGCAGTCTCGGACCCTATGGCTACACCTTC.

This clonotype was picked up many times. The chain links TRBV13 to TRBJ2-7, with 8 positions matching TRBD2. After removal of 0 bases from V and 2 bases from J, the junction contained 3 bases not matched to a gene. The V gene's germline CDR1 is PRHDT and CDR2 FYEKMQ (reference sequence). This CDR3 comprises 15 residues. DNA of the CDR3: TGTGCCAGCAGCTTAGGGGCAGCGGGGGCCTACGAGCAGTACTTC. Its protein product is CASSLGAAGAYEQYF.

The chain links TRBV12-5 to TRBJ2-3; D is undetermined. The CDR3 runs to 12 residues. Germline V gives CDR1 LGHNT, CDR2 FRNRAP. V was trimmed by 7 bases and J by 3 bases, leaving 8 bases between them. The CDR3: CASADRTDTQYF. Written as DNA, the CDR3 is TGTGCTAGTGCTGACCGGACAGATACGCAGTATTTT.